This entry features one T cell receptor beta chain sequence. The data are from a study of blood T cell repertoires in COVID-19. About the research overall: Samples came from the United States, Italy and Spain, spanning acute and convalescent COVID-19.

Participants came from roughly 24 US areas, aged roughly 18 to 89 years. The study assigned cohorts using participant-reported clinical history. Symptom resolution, clearance, or two negative PCRs marked the recovered donors of Cohort 3. CDR3 length: 15 amino acids. Trimming took off 9 bases at V and 4 bases at J, with 21 bases between the two ends. Germline loops: CDR1 LNHDA, CDR2 SQIVND (reference sequence). Method: immunoSEQ multiplex PCR; TCRdb's copy keeps in-frame clones and lacks some. The table includes 150,000 to 200,000 clones, more than 70% detected once. The TCR comes from a man aged 40-55 years who had recovered from COVID-19. The source material was PBMCs or T cells enriched from blood (not recorded which). The chain is built from TRBV19 and TRBJ1-2, with D perhaps matching TRBD1 (5 bases). The CDR3 nucleotides are TGTGCCAGCCACCTAATGGCCAGGGCGAGCTATGGCTACACCTTC. Its translation: CASHLMARASYGYTF.